Below, 7 T cell receptor beta chains from the same sample are listed, as sequenced in a study of Ad26.COV2.S vaccination and SARS-CoV-2 variants (dated by TCRdb to about 2021). Library generation was performed with the immunoSEQ multiplex PCR assay. Sourced from immuneACCESS, this table was stored by TCRdb with only in-frame sequences that have V and J called. A share of the clones is absent; for the studies checked, an unresolved V gene accounts for under half, and the remainder has no known explanation. In this sample the table shows under 550,000 clones, 88% of which occur a single time. The biggest ten clones account for less than 4% of the sample. Taken with the paper, the label for treatment or condition translates to: about 20 received Ad26.COV2.S at low or high dose, single or two shots; about five received placebo; per-sample allocation not given. For vaccine and placebo recipients, repertoires were sequenced using samples collected on day 63 after the first injection.

The sample consisted of peripheral blood, taken in a trial of Ad26.COV2.S vaccine versus placebo. The receptors were gathered from a person between 18 and 59 years old who received the Ad26.COV2.S COVID-19 vaccine or a placebo.

The chain has TRBV6-1 and TRBJ2-2, with D possibly TRBD2 on 6 matching bases. The CDR3 has 18 amino acids. In germline, CDR1 is MNHNS, CDR2 SASEGT. Deletions cut 2 bases from V and 3 bases from J, with 19 bases between. CDR3 sequence (DNA): TGTGCCAGCAGTGAACCTTTCAGACTAGGCCCCGACACCGGGGAGCTGTTTTTT. Its protein product is CASSEPFRLGPDTGELFF.

This sequence joins TRBV29-1 and TRBJ2-3; 8 bases fit TRBD2. The CDR3 loop spans 18 amino acids. From germline, CDR1 is SQVTM and CDR2 ANQGSEA. V gave up 2 bases and J gave up 1 base; unmatched junction bases: 14. This chain's CDR3 is CSVELPSGSYGGTDTQYF. The CDR3 region has the DNA TGCAGCGTTGAACTCCCTAGCGGGTCCTACGGGGGCACAGATACGCAGTATTTT.

This clone turned up a few times. J is TRBJ1-1 and V is TRBV6-6; D remains unclear. Germline V gives CDR1 MNHNY, CDR2 SVGAGI (reference sequence). Trimming took off 2 bases at V and 1 base at J, with 8 bases between the two ends. The CDR3 has 14 residues. CDR3: CASSYPDRNTEAFF. The CDR3 bases are TGTGCCAGCAGTTACCCCGACCGGAACACTGAAGCTTTCTTT.

The chain recombines TRBV19 with TRBJ1-1; no clear D gene. The V end lost 5 bases, the J end lost 1 base, and 11 bases lay between the germline ends. This CDR3 has 14 residues. CDR1 is LNHDA and CDR2 is SQIVND in the germline V gene (reference sequence). The CDR3 DNA sequence: TGTGCCAGTAGTTCTGGACGGACGAACACTGAAGCTTTCTTT. Its translation: CASSSGRTNTEAFF.

The V and J genes are TRBV5-1 and TRBJ2-1; D ambiguous. Trimming stripped 0 bases from V and 7 bases from J, with 11 bases between. Germline lookup yields CDR1 SGHRS and CDR2 YFSETQ. The CDR3 has 14 residues. In DNA form, the CDR3 reads TGCGCCAGCAGCTTGGACCGTTCTAGGAATGAGCAGTTCTTC. Its translation: CASSLDRSRNEQFF.

The J gene is TRBJ1-2, the V gene TRBV6-5; 9 bases match TRBD1. The V and J ends lost 6 bases and 5 bases, in that order; junction bases with no gene match: 4. The CDR3 has 13 residues. Germline CDR1 reads MNHEY; CDR2 reads SVGAGI. DNA of the CDR3: TGTGCCAGCAGCTTTGGACAGGGGTATGGCTACACCTTC. Translated: CASSFGQGYGYTF.

V is TRBV27 and J is TRBJ1-1; D not resolved. Per germline, CDR1 MNHEY and CDR2 SMNVEV (reference sequence). This CDR3 has 15 amino acids. V was trimmed by 6 bases and J by 1 base, leaving 15 bases between them. CDR3 protein: CASSSGPVPNTEAFF. In DNA, the CDR3 is TGTGCCAGCAGCTCTGGACCCGTACCGAACACTGAAGCTTTCTTT.